This TCR beta chain was found in a study of post-analysis software for immune sequencing data. The wider study: The study covered relapsing-remitting, secondary progressive and progressive-relapsing courses of multiple sclerosis.

Unique molecular identifiers featured in each of the TCR beta cDNA libraries. MiXCR, applied by TCRdb to the PCR reads, yields one record per CDR3 protein. The sample shows 800,000 to 950,000 distinct CDR3 sequences, under 70% of them seen only once. Study findings and constraints: With TRBV5-6, TRBV5-1 and TRBV20-1 included, about five TRBV segments were more frequent in patients than in controls. For normalized Chao1 diversity, multiple sclerosis patients scored significantly lower than controls did. Batch-matched samples strongly co-clustered by F measure.

On this clonotype: Its antigen remains unidentified.

The CDR3 loop spans 16 amino acids. From germline, CDR1 is MNHEY and CDR2 SVGEGT. V was clipped by 2 bases and J by 0 bases; unmatched bases: 6. The chain recombines TRBV6-2 or TRBV6-3 with TRBJ2-7, with 8 positions matching TRBD1. This clonotype originated in a girl under 18 with multiple sclerosis. Sequenced input: blood. The CDR3 DNA sequence: TGTGCCAGCAGTTACAGGACAGGGCGGACCTCCTACGAGCAGTACTTC. Amino acid sequence: CASSYRTGRTSYEQYF.